The T cell receptor beta chain under discussion was sequenced for a study of T cell changes during pregnancy in multiple sclerosis. This CDR3 is built from 14 residues. V lost 1 base and J 2 bases, leaving 9 bases between the germline ends. Per the germline V gene, CDR1 is LNHDA and CDR2 is SQIVND (reference sequence). Here immunoSEQ multiplex PCR was the method, and the copy in TCRdb shows in-frame clones only, minus some. This table has about 93,000 clones, approximately 90% appearing once. The material was peripheral blood, obtained before pregnancy. The rearrangement joins TRBV19 to TRBJ2-7; D uncertain. This TCR was recovered from a female donor with multiple sclerosis, enrolled in a pregnancy study. The CDR3 DNA sequence: TGTGCCAGTAGTATAGGTTACAGCCCCTACGAGCAGTACTTC. This translates into CASSIGYSPYEQYF.